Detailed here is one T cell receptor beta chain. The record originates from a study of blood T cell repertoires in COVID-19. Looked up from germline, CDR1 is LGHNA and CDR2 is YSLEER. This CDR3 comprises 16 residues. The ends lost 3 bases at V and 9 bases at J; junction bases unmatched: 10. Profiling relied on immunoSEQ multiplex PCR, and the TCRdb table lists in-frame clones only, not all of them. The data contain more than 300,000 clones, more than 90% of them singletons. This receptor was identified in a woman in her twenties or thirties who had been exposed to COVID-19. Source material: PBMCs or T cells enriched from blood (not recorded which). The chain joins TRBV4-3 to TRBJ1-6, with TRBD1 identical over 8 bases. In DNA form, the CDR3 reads TGCGCCAGCAGCCAGACCCGGCCAGGGGGCACTTCACCCCTCCACTTT. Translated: CASSQTRPGGTSPLHF.